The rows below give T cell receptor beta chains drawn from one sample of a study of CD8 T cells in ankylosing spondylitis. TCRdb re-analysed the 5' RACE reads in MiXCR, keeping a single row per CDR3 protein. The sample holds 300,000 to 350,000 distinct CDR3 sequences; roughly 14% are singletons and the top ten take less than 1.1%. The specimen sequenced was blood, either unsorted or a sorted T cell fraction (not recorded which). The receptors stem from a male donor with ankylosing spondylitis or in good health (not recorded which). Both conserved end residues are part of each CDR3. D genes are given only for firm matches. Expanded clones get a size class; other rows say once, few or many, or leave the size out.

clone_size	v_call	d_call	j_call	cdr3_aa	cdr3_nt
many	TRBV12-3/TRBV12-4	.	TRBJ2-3	CASREGDTQYF	TGTGCCAGCAGAGAGGGGGATACGCAGTATTTT
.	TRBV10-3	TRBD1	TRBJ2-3	CAITAGQAYTDTQYF	TGTGCCATCACCGCCGGACAGGCCTATACAGATACGCAGTATTTT
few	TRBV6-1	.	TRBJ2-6	CASSDRGTAGANVLTF	TGTGCCAGCAGTGACAGGGGGACTGCTGGGGCCAACGTCCTGACTTTC
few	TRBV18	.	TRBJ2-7	CASSPIGTDDEQYF	TGTGCCAGCTCACCAATTGGTACAGATGACGAGCAGTACTTC
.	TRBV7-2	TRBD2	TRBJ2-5	CASSLRRGQETQYF	TGTGCCAGCAGCTTAAGGCGGGGGCAAGAGACCCAGTACTTC
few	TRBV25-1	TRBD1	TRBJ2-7	CASSGGQGGNPYEQYF	TGTGCCAGCAGTGGGGGACAGGGAGGAAATCCTTACGAGCAGTACTTC
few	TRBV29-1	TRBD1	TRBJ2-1	CSSSPRDSTYNEQFF	TGCAGCTCAAGTCCCCGGGACAGTACCTACAATGAGCAGTTCTTC
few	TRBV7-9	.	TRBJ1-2	CASSANGYTF	TGTGCCAGCAGCGCCAATGGCTACACCTTC
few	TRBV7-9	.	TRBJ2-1	CASSLVGGNRQNEQFF	TGTGCCAGCAGCTTAGTAGGGGGGAACCGTCAAAATGAGCAGTTCTTC
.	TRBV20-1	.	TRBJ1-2	CSAPQAGVNSYTF	TGCAGTGCCCCTCAAGCAGGGGTGAACAGCTACACCTTC
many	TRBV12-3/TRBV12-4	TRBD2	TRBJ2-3	CASTRLAGTDTQYF	TGTGCCAGCACTCGACTAGCGGGCACAGATACGCAGTATTTT
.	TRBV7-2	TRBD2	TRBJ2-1	CASSPGTSGFNEQFF	TGTGCCAGCAGCCCCGGGACTAGCGGGTTTAATGAGCAGTTCTTC
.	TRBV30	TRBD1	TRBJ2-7	CAWSSGGGGTGGEQYF	TGTGCCTGGAGCTCTGGAGGGGGTGGGACAGGGGGCGAGCAGTACTTC
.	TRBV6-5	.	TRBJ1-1	CASSYTVLGRTEAFF	TGTGCCAGCAGTTACACCGTGTTAGGTCGCACTGAAGCTTTCTTT
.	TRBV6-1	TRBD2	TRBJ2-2	CASRSGSGTGELFF	TGTGCCAGCAGATCGGGTAGCGGGACCGGGGAGCTGTTTTTT
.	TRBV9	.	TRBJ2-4	CASSLSPVNIQYF	TGTGCCAGCAGCTTATCCCCGGTAAACATTCAGTACTTC
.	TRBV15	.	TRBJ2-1	CATSSGGWDEQFF	TGTGCCACCAGCAGTGGGGGTTGGGATGAGCAGTTCTTC
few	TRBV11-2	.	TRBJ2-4	CASSLDAPAPGRLAKNIQYF	TGTGCCAGCAGCTTAGATGCCCCCGCGCCGGGACGGCTAGCCAAAAACATTCAGTACTTC
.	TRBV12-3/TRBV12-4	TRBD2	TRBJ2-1	CASSLEGRLAGVSSYNEQFF	TGTGCCAGCAGTTTGGAGGGGAGACTAGCGGGAGTTTCGTCCTACAATGAGCAGTTCTTC
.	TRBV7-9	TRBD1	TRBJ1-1	CASSPDRVIEAFF	TGTGCCAGCAGCCCAGACAGGGTCATTGAAGCTTTCTTT
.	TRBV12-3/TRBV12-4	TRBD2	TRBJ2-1	CASSSGLAGGSSYNEQFF	TGTGCCAGCAGTTCAGGACTAGCGGGGGGGAGCTCCTACAATGAGCAGTTCTTC
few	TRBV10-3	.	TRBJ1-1	CAISGARVNTEAFF	TGTGCCATCAGTGGGGCCAGGGTGAACACTGAAGCTTTCTTT
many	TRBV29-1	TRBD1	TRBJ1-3	CSVAATSGQGNTIYF	TGCAGCGTTGCCGCTACATCGGGACAGGGAAACACCATATATTTT
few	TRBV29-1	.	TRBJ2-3	CSVLLGGSGDTQYF	TGCAGCGTCCTGTTAGGTGGGTCGGGAGATACGCAGTATTTT
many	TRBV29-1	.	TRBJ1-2	CSVVRGYGYTF	TGCAGCGTCGTCAGGGGATACGGCTACACCTTC
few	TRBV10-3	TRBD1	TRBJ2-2	CAISSGTVWGTGELFF	TGTGCCATCAGTTCAGGGACAGTATGGGGAACCGGGGAGCTGTTTTTT
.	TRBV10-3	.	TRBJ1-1	CAISLRVGGTEAFF	TGTGCCATCAGCCTCCGGGTGGGAGGCACTGAAGCTTTCTTT
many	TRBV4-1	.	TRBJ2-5	CASSRLEGETQYF	TGCGCCAGCAGCCGCCTCGAGGGAGAGACCCAGTACTTC
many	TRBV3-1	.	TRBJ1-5	CASSPHSGIGQPQHF	TGTGCCAGCAGCCCCCACTCAGGGATAGGTCAGCCCCAGCATTTT
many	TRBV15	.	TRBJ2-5	CATSRDSKETQYF	TGTGCCACCAGCAGAGATTCCAAAGAGACCCAGTACTTC
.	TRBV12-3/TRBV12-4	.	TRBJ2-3	CASSLVAPPTDTQYF	TGTGCCAGCAGTTTAGTGGCACCACCCACAGATACGCAGTATTTT
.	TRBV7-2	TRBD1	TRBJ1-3	CASSRQGGAPGNTIYF	TGTGCCAGCAGCCGGCAGGGGGGGGCGCCTGGAAACACCATATATTTT
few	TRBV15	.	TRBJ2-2	CATSTGWYTGELFF	TGTGCCACCAGCACAGGGTGGTACACCGGGGAGCTGTTTTTT
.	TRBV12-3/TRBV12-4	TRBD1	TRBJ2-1	CASSLGQVLYNEQFF	TGTGCCAGCAGCCTGGGACAGGTACTCTACAATGAGCAGTTCTTC
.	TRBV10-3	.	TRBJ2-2	CAIRASAGELFF	TGTGCCATCAGGGCTAGCGCCGGGGAGCTGTTTTTT
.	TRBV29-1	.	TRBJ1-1	CSVEGGTGYSFF	TGCAGCGTTGAGGGGGGGACGGGGTACTCTTTCTTT
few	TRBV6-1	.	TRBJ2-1	CASVKGDYNEQFF	TGTGCCAGCGTGAAGGGGGATTACAATGAGCAGTTCTTC
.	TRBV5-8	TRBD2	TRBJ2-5	CASTLGVAGYQETQYF	TGTGCCAGCACCTTAGGAGTAGCGGGGTACCAAGAGACCCAGTACTTC
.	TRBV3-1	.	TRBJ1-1	CASSQDRVTEAFF	TGTGCCAGCAGCCAAGACAGGGTAACTGAAGCTTTCTTT
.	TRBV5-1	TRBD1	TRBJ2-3	CASSPDRDNTDTQYF	TGCGCCAGCAGCCCGGACAGGGACAACACAGATACGCAGTATTTT
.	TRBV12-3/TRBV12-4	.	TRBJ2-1	CASTRQSQNEQFF	TGTGCCAGCACCCGACAGAGCCAGAATGAGCAGTTCTTC
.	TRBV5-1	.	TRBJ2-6	CASSRSGTLSGANVLTF	TGCGCCAGCAGCCGATCCGGGACTCTCTCTGGGGCCAACGTCCTGACTTTC
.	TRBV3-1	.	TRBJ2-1	CASSQGMVGVLSYNEQFF	TGTGCCAGCAGCCAAGGAATGGTCGGGGTCCTTAGTTACAATGAGCAGTTCTTC
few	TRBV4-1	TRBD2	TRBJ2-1	CASSQVEREDEQFF	TGCGCCAGCAGCCAAGTGGAGCGGGAAGATGAGCAGTTCTTC
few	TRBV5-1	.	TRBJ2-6	CASSSYGGANVLTF	TGCGCCAGCAGCTCGTACGGAGGGGCCAACGTCCTGACTTTC
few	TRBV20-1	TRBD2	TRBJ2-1	CSASEASGMNNEQFF	TGCAGTGCTAGTGAGGCTAGCGGGATGAACAATGAGCAGTTCTTC
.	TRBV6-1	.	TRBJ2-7	CASSPPGSRNEQYF	TGTGCCAGCAGCCCTCCCGGCAGTAGAAACGAGCAGTACTTC
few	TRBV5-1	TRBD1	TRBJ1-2	CASSLGGGTAFGNGYTF	TGCGCCAGCAGCTTGGGAGGGGGGACAGCCTTCGGTAATGGCTACACCTTC
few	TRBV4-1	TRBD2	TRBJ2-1	CASSQGLAGVEQFF	TGCGCCAGCAGCCAAGGCCTAGCGGGAGTCGAGCAGTTCTTC
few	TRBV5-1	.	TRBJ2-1	CASSLFPEGVNEQFF	TGCGCCAGCAGCTTGTTCCCTGAGGGGGTAAATGAGCAGTTCTTC
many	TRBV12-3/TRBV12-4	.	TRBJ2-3	CASTPVASTDTQYF	TGTGCCAGCACCCCCGTCGCTTCCACAGATACGCAGTATTTT